Listed below are T cell receptor beta chains from one sample, sequenced in a study of T-cell memory formation after mild COVID-19. TCRdb analysed the 5' RACE reads with MiXCR anew, one entry per CDR3 protein. The sample contains 350,000 to 500,000 distinct CDR3 sequences, about 20% of which appear only once. Sequencing was done on a sample of PBMCs or a T cell subset sorted from them (not recorded which). The origin of the receptors is a man between 18 and 29 years old who had mild COVID-19 (a few samples of this study predate the infection). Cell type and time point are not known. CDR3s include the opening cysteine and the closing phenylalanine or tryptophan.

j_call v_call cdr3_aa
TRBJ2-2 TRBV12-3/TRBV12-4 CASSLVKNTGELFF
TRBJ1-6 TRBV29-1 CSVQAPGDKGNSPLHF
TRBJ1-2 TRBV7-2 CASSSNLGTGRSNYGYTF
TRBJ2-1 TRBV7-9 CASTRVNEQFF
TRBJ1-1 TRBV21-1 CASSTPDRENTEAFF
TRBJ1-1 TRBV4-3 CASSQSWHGNTEAFF
TRBJ2-3 TRBV3-1 CASSPREVWDTQYF
TRBJ2-7 TRBV7-6 CASSAPGQRYEQYF
TRBJ2-7 TRBV11-2 CASWDNLGDEQYF
TRBJ1-5 TRBV18 CASSPQGARQPQHF
TRBJ2-1 TRBV27 CASSLSPGQGYNEQFF
TRBJ2-3 TRBV20-1 CSARTASKDTQYF
TRBJ1-2 TRBV3-1 CASSQVRGTYTF
TRBJ1-1 TRBV5-1 CASSVSGTYTEAFF
TRBJ2-1 TRBV24-1 CATSPRTGLYEQFF
TRBJ1-3 TRBV4-3 CASSHVGGRGPSSGNTIYF
TRBJ2-3 TRBV9 CASSARIRADTQYF
TRBJ1-4 TRBV12-3/TRBV12-4 CASSPRGRVEKLFF
TRBJ2-6 TRBV15 CATSRDLAGSSGANVLTF
TRBJ2-5 TRBV10-3 CASQGQETQYF
TRBJ1-3 TRBV6-5 CASVNSGGPGNTIYF
TRBJ2-7 TRBV5-1 CASSDSYEQYF
TRBJ2-7 TRBV6-5 CASSFDEETYEQYF
TRBJ2-5 TRBV30 CAWSVRGAGETQYF
TRBJ2-7 TRBV4-1 CASSQVTAGGRYEQYF
TRBJ2-7 TRBV6-2/TRBV6-3 CASMDWTGIGNEQYF
TRBJ2-2 TRBV7-9 CASRLGVGELFF
TRBJ1-1 TRBV7-9 CASSQGQGNWNTEAFF
TRBJ2-7 TRBV29-1 CSVAGNSYEQYF
TRBJ2-1 TRBV24-1 CATSDPGRPRNEQFF
TRBJ2-7 TRBV6-5 CASATPNSYEQYF
TRBJ2-3 TRBV7-2 CASSYKGFADTQYF
TRBJ2-7 TRBV20-1 CSARGPRGPGEQYF
TRBJ2-5 TRBV9 CASSVGTSGAEETQYF
TRBJ2-3 TRBV7-8 CASSLVGGHSTDTQYF
TRBJ1-1 TRBV5-1 CASSLGPGREAEAFF
TRBJ1-1 TRBV29-1 CSAIGGQPNTEAFF
TRBJ2-6 TRBV7-8 CASSLVAGGSGANVLTF
TRBJ1-2 TRBV28 CASDRVGLGGYTF
TRBJ2-2 TRBV5-1 CASRLRDTHTGELFF
TRBJ2-4 TRBV6-6 CASRQTGGENIQYF
TRBJ2-3 TRBV7-2 CASSLSDRVPDTQYF
TRBJ1-6 TRBV15 CATSRDSPLHF
TRBJ2-7 TRBV24-1 CATSECRDNYEQYF
TRBJ2-1 TRBV5-1 CASSLVGGARDEQFF
TRBJ1-2 TRBV20-1 CSAMIGDSNYGYTF
TRBJ1-1 TRBV29-1 CSVEDYRSAEAFF
TRBJ1-2 TRBV5-1 CASSLSPPGTGVVGYTF